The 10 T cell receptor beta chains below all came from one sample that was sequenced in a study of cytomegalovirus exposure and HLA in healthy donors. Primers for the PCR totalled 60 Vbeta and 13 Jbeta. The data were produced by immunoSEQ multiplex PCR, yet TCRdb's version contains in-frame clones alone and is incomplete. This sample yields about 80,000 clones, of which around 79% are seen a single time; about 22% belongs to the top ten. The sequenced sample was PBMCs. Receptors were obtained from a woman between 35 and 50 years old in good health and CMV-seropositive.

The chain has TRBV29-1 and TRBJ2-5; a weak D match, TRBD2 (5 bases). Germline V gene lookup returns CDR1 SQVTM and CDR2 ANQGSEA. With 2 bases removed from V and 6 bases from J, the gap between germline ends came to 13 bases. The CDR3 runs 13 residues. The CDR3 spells CSVEPSSGKTQYF. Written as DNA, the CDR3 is TGCAGCGTTGAACCATCCAGCGGAAAGACCCAGTACTTC.

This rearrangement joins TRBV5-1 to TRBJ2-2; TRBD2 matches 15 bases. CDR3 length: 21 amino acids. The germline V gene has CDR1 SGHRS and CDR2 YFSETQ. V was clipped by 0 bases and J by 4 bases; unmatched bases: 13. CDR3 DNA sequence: TGCGCCAGCAGCTTGGTATTAAAAGGACTAGCGGGAGGGCCGGGCACCGGGGAGCTGTTTTTT. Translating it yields CASSLVLKGLAGGPGTGELFF.

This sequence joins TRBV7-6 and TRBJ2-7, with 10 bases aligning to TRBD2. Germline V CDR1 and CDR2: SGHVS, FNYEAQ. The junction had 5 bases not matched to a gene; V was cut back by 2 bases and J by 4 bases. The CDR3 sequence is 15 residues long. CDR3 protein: CASSLRTSGAYEQYF. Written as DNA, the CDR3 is TGTGCCAGCAGCTTACGGACTAGCGGAGCATACGAGCAGTACTTC.

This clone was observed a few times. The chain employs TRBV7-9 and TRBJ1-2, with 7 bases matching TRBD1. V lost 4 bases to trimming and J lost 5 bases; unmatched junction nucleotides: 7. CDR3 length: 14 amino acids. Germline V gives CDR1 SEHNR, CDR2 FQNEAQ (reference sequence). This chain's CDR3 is CASSSSDRLYGYTF. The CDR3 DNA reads TGTGCCAGCAGCTCCTCGGACAGGCTTTATGGCTACACCTTC.

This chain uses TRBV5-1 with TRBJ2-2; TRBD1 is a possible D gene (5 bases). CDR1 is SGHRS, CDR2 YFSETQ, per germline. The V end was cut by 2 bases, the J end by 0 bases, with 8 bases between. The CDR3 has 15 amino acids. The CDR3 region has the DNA TGCGCCAGCAGCTTACCAGGGACGAACACCGGGGAGCTGTTTTTT. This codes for CASSLPGTNTGELFF. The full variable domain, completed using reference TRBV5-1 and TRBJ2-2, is KAGVTQTPRYLIKTRGQQVTLSCSPISGHRSVSWYQQTPGQGLQFLFEYFSETQRNKGNFPGRFSGRQFSNSRSEMNVSTLELGDSALYLCASSLPGTNTGELFFGEGSRLTVL.

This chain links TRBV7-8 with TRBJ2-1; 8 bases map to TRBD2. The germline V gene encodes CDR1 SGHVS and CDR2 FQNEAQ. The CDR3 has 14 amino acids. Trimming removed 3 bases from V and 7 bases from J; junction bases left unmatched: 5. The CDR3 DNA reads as TGTGCCAGCAGCTTCCCCTCGGGGGGGAATGAGCAGTTCTTC. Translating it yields CASSFPSGGNEQFF.

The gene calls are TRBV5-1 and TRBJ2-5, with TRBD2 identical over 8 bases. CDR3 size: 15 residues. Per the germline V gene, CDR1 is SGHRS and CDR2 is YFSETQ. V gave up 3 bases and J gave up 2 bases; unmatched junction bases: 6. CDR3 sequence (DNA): TGCGCCAGCAGCTACCAGCGGGGGACACAAGAGACCCAGTACTTC. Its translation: CASSYQRGTQETQYF. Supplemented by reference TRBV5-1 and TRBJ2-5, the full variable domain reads KAGVTQTPRYLIKTRGQQVTLSCSPISGHRSVSWYQQTPGQGLQFLFEYFSETQRNKGNFPGRFSGRQFSNSRSEMNVSTLELGDSALYLCASSYQRGTQETQYFGPGTRLLVL.

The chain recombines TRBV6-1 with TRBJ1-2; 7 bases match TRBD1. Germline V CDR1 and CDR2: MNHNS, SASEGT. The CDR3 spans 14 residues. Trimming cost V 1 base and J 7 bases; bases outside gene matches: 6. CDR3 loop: CASSEGEGGGGYTF. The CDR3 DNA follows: TGTGCCAGCAGTGAAGGAGAAGGGGGCGGTGGCTACACCTTC.

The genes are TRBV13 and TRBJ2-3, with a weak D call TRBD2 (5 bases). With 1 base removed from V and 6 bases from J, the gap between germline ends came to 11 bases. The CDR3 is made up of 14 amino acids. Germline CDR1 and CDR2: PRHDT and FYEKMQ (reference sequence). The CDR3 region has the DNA TGTGCCAGCAGCTTAGCTGAGTCGGGGGATACGCAGTATTTT. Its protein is CASSLAESGDTQYF.

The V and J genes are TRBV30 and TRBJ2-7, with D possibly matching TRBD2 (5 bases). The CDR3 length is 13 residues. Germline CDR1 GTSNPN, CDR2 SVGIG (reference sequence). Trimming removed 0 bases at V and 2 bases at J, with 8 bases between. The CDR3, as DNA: TGTGCCTGGAGTGTTGGACTGACCTACGAGCAGTACTTC. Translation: CAWSVGLTYEQYF.